Presented here are 13 T cell receptor beta chains from one specimen sequenced in a study of neoadjuvant anti-PD-1 for oral cavity cancer. Time point: after neoadjuvant nivolumab, at surgical resection. The table came from immunoSEQ multiplex PCR; TCRdb's copy has only in-frame clones and leaves some out. The table has 55,000 to 80,000 clones, less than 90% seen once; the top ten hold around 3%. The source material was PBMCs, sampled after nivolumab (anti-PD-1) treatment. All receptors come from a person aged 40 to 85 with oral cavity squamous cell carcinoma.

This clone was counted between two and nine times. CDR3 protein: CASSVDPGGDTEAFF. In DNA, the CDR3 is TGTGCCAGCAGCGTAGACCCCGGTGGGGACACTGAAGCTTTCTTT. The chain links TRBV9 to TRBJ1-1; unclear D gene. The CDR3 is made up of 15 amino acids. Germline V lookup: CDR1 SGDLS, CDR2 YYNGEE. Trimming pared 0 bases from V and 3 bases from J, leaving 12 bases between.

This rearrangement joins TRBV19 to TRBJ1-3; no firm D call. Germline CDR1 and CDR2: LNHDA and SQIVND (reference sequence). There are 13 residues in the CDR3. V gave up 7 bases and J gave up 3 bases, with 10 bases separating them. The CDR3 sequence: CASTLVDGNTIYF. CDR3 in DNA: TGTGCCAGTACTCTTGTGGATGGAAACACCATATATTTT. Filled out from reference TRBV19 and TRBJ1-3, the complete variable domain reads DGGITQSPKYLFRKEGQNVTLSCEQNLNHDAMYWYRQDPGQGLRLIYYSQIVNDFQKGDIAEGYSVSREKKESFPLTVTSAQKNPTAFYLCASTLVDGNTIYFGEGSWLTVV.

This clone is a singleton in its sample. The chain combines TRBV6-5 with TRBJ2-3; no firm D call. The germline V and J ends were trimmed by 4 bases and 1 base, with 9 bases remaining between them. Germline V gene sequence: CDR1 MNHEY, CDR2 SVGAGI. This CDR3 spans 14 amino acids. The CDR3 DNA sequence: TGTGCCAGCAGTTGGAATGAAGGCACAGATACGCAGTATTTT. Translating gives CASSWNEGTDTQYF.

The table lists this clone with a count of one. The rearrangement joins TRBV7-9 to TRBJ2-5; D remains ambiguous. Germline values: CDR1 SEHNR, CDR2 FQNEAQ (reference sequence). This CDR3 region has 14 residues. Trimming left V 4 bases short and J 5 bases short, with 14 bases between. CDR3 nucleotides: TGTGCCAGCAGCTCGGCCCAAATCGGGGAGACCCAGTACTTC. Translating it yields CASSSAQIGETQYF. Using reference TRBV7-9 and TRBJ2-5 for the parts outside the CDR3, the full variable domain is DTGVSQNPRHKITKRGQNVTFRCDPISEHNRLYWYRQTLGQGPEFLTYFQNEAQLEKSRLLSDRFSAERPKGSFSTLEIQRTEQGDSAMYLCASSSAQIGETQYFGPGTRLLVL.

The rearrangement uses TRBV5-1 and TRBJ2-1; 12 bases match TRBD1. Germline values: CDR1 SGHRS, CDR2 YFSETQ. The CDR3 runs 14 residues. The trim removed 4 bases at V and 8 bases at J, leaving 4 bases unmatched. The CDR3 loop is CASSGGQGAHEQFF. The DNA of the CDR3 is TGCGCCAGCAGCGGGGGACAGGGGGCCCATGAGCAGTTCTTC.

This sequence joins TRBV6-6 and TRBJ2-1; the D is unclear. Germline CDR1 reads MNHNY; CDR2 reads SVGAGI (reference sequence). The CDR3 runs to 11 residues. V was pared by 6 bases and J by 9 bases, with 9 bases between. The CDR3 nucleotides are TGTGCCAGCAGCCAACACGGTGAGCAGTTCTTC. Its translation is CASSQHGEQFF.

This clone has more than one count but fewer than ten. The rearrangement links TRBV28 to TRBJ1-3; unclear D gene. CDR1 is MDHEN, CDR2 SYDVKM, per germline. CDR3 size: 14 residues. V lost 9 bases to trimming and J lost 3 bases, with 15 bases between them. CDR3 coding DNA: TGTGCCAGTAACGCGAGGGTTTTTGGAAACACCATATATTTT. Translating gives CASNARVFGNTIYF.

The chain uses TRBV2 and TRBJ2-7; weak D call: TRBD2 (5 bases). V lost 4 bases to trimming and J lost 6 bases, with 13 bases between them. Germline assignment: CDR1 SNHLY and CDR2 FYNNEI. The CDR3 runs 13 residues. The DNA for the CDR3 is TGTGCCAGCAGTGGTAGAGGGCTGTCCGAGCAGTACTTC. Translated: CASSGRGLSEQYF. Based on the CDR3 plus reference TRBV2 and TRBJ2-7, the full variable domain is EPEVTQTPSHQVTQMGQEVILRCVPISNHLYFYWYRQILGQKVEFLVSFYNNEISEKSEIFDDQFSVERPDGSNFTLKIRSTKLEDSAMYFCASSGRGLSEQYFGPGTRLTVT.

V is TRBV19 and J is TRBJ1-2; 9 bases are a match to TRBD1. The CDR3 runs to 14 residues. Germline lookup yields CDR1 LNHDA and CDR2 SQIVND (reference sequence). After removal of 3 bases from V and 11 bases from J, the junction contained 10 bases not matched to a gene. Here the CDR3 DNA reads TGTGCCAGTAGTATTACCGGGACAGGGTCTCGATACACCTTC. Its protein is CASSITGTGSRYTF.

As DNA, the CDR3 is TGTGCCAGCAGTGAAATTGGGGATTCACCCCTCCACTTT. Its translation is CASSEIGDSPLHF. The genes are TRBV6-1 and TRBJ1-6, with D hard to call. Trimming pared 2 bases from V and 8 bases from J, leaving 7 bases between. The CDR3 contains 13 residues. CDR1 and CDR2 from the germline V gene are MNHNS and SASEGT.

This chain joins TRBV10-3 and TRBJ2-1; D remains unclear. This CDR3 has 12 amino acids. The germline V gene has CDR1 ENHRY and CDR2 SYGVKD. V gave up 10 bases and J gave up 3 bases, with 10 bases separating them. The chain's CDR3 is CATLDYYNEQFF. The CDR3 DNA is TGTGCCACCCTTGATTACTACAATGAGCAGTTCTTC.

The chain uses TRBV4-1 and TRBJ2-7, with D tentatively TRBD1 (6 bases). CDR3 length: 15 amino acids. Germline V lookup: CDR1 MGHRA, CDR2 YSYEKL. Trimming removed 1 base at V and 5 bases at J, with 15 bases between. CDR3 protein: CASSQVALGANEQYF. CDR3 sequence (DNA): TGCGCCAGCAGCCAAGTAGCCTTGGGGGCGAACGAGCAGTACTTC.

This clone showed up just once. This chain links TRBV7-2 with TRBJ2-3; unclear D gene. There are 15 residues in the CDR3. Germline loops: CDR1 SGHTA, CDR2 FQGNSA. The V end was cut by 1 base, the J end by 11 bases, with 19 bases between. CDR3 amino acids: CASSLEAGHQSGQYF. The CDR3 DNA reads TGTGCCAGCAGCTTAGAGGCAGGCCACCAGTCCGGGCAGTATTTT.